The next 2 T cell receptor beta chains were all read from a single sample in a study of blood T cells in healthy people across ages (dated by TCRdb to the mid-2010s). The library was built by means of 5' RACE. Instrument used: Illumina HiSeq 2500. A second PCR of about 6 to 11 cycles was performed with a sample-barcoded 5' primer and a J-beta primer mix. TCRdb redid the processing of the public reads, applying fastp at Q25 and MiXCR, and retained in-frame beta chains. Rows with a matching CDR3 protein are joined into one entry that keeps the most common DNA and genes. The sample table shows some 700,000 distinct CDR3 sequences, and 35% to 45% are seen once. The top ten clones comprise around 20% of the sample. The sequenced material came from blood. The origin of the receptors is a woman aged 55-69 years in good health.

The V and J genes are TRBV20-1 and TRBJ1-2; possibly TRBD1 for D (5 bases). CDR1 and CDR2 from the germline V gene are DFQATT and SNEGSKA (reference sequence). The CDR3 has 12 amino acids. V lost 7 bases to trimming and J lost 4 bases, with 13 bases between them. CDR3 in amino acids: CSVGTDLYGYTF. DNA of the CDR3: TGCAGTGTCGGGACCGACCTCTATGGCTACACCTTC.

This clonotype has only a few counts. This rearrangement joins TRBV12-3 or TRBV12-4 to TRBJ2-5, with 8 bases fitting TRBD1. This CDR3 has 15 residues. With V trimmed by 6 bases and J by 3 bases, 9 bases remained unmatched. The CDR3 is CASRQSSGGKETQYF. DNA for the CDR3: TGTGCCAGCAGACAGTCCTCAGGGGGCAAAGAGACCCAGTACTTC.